Listed below are T cell receptor beta chains from one sample, sequenced in a study of blood T cell repertoires in COVID-19. Sequenced by immunoSEQ multiplex PCR; TCRdb stores in-frame clones only, minus some. This table has about 80,000 clones, roughly four fifths appearing once. The source material was peripheral blood. These receptors came from a woman between 65 and 79 years old with acute or convalescent COVID-19. Both conserved end residues are part of each CDR3. D genes are given only for firm matches. Expanded clones get a size class; other rows say once, few or many, or leave the size out.

abundance	d_gene	v_gene	len	j_gene	CDR3nt	CDR3aa
.	.	TRBV19	12	TRBJ1-2	TGTGCCAGTAGGCGGGGCGACTATGGCTACACCTTC	CASRRGDYGYTF
.	TRBD2	TRBV19	16	TRBJ2-4	TGTGCCAGTAGTATGTACACTTCCGGGACTACAAGAACCCAGTACTTC	CASSMYTSGTTRTQYF
.	TRBD2	TRBV7-3	15	TRBJ2-5	TGTGCCAGCAGCTCTCTAGCGGGAGGCATCGAGACCCAGTACTTC	CASSSLAGGIETQYF
.	.	TRBV13	14	TRBJ1-3	TGTGCCAGCAGCTCCGGGACACCCGGAAACACCATATATTTT	CASSSGTPGNTIYF
.	.	TRBV7-8	13	TRBJ1-2	TGTGCCAGCAGCTCGACGGGGAACTATGGCTACACCTTC	CASSSTGNYGYTF
.	.	TRBV25-1	13	TRBJ1-5	TGTGCCAGCATTGACAGATTAAATCAGCCCCAGCATTTT	CASIDRLNQPQHF
.	TRBD2	TRBV7-2	15	TRBJ2-1	TGTGCCAGCAGCTCGGGACTAGCGGGAGAGAGTGAGCAGTTCTTC	CASSSGLAGESEQFF
few	.	TRBV6-1	15	TRBJ1-2	TGTGCCAGCAGTGAAAAGACGGGGGGCGGCTATGGCTACACCTTC	CASSEKTGGGYGYTF
.	TRBD2	TRBV27	13	TRBJ2-1	TGTGCCAGCAGGTCTAGCGGGGGGAATGAGCAGTTCTTC	CASRSSGGNEQFF
.	.	TRBV11-1	17	TRBJ2-2	TGTGCCAGCAGCTTAGCAGGGGTCGTTAGGAACACCGGGGAGCTGTTTTTT	CASSLAGVVRNTGELFF
.	TRBD2	TRBV5-1	18	TRBJ2-5	TGCGCCAGCAGCTTGGGGATAGCGGGAGGTCTGTTCGGAGAGACCCAGTACTTC	CASSLGIAGGLFGETQYF
.	.	TRBV4-1	17	TRBJ2-3	TGCGCCAGCAGCCAAGAGGGTTCGGGGTACAGAACAGATACGCAGTATTTT	CASSQEGSGYRTDTQYF
once	TRBD2	TRBV4-1	19	TRBJ2-6	TGCGCCAGCAGCGCCTCGACTAGCGGGAGATACTCTGGGGCCAACGTCCTGACTTTC	CASSASTSGRYSGANVLTF
.	TRBD1	TRBV7-9	13	TRBJ2-5	TGTGCCAGCAGCGCCGACAGGGACGGGACCCAGTACTTC	CASSADRDGTQYF
.	TRBD2	TRBV19	15	TRBJ2-5	TGTGCCAGTAGTATCTTGGTCGGGGGGCAAGAGACCCAGTACTTC	CASSILVGGQETQYF
.	TRBD2	TRBV13	19	TRBJ2-4	TGTGCCAGCAGCTTAGAGGGACTAGCGGGAGTCGCGGCCAAAAACATTCAGTACTTC	CASSLEGLAGVAAKNIQYF
.	.	TRBV3-1/TRBV3-2	15	TRBJ2-1	TGTGCCAGCAGTCGTTCCGGGATACACTACAATGAGCAGTTCTTC	CASSRSGIHYNEQFF
.	TRBD1	TRBV3-1/TRBV3-2	14	TRBJ2-7	TGTGCCAGCAGCCCGCTTGGGACAGCGCTCGAGCAGTACTTC	CASSPLGTALEQYF
.	.	TRBV6-5	15	TRBJ1-4	TGTGCCAGCAGTTACTCGGGTGCGGGTAATGAAAAACTGTTTTTT	CASSYSGAGNEKLFF
.	.	TRBV5-1	13	TRBJ2-7	TGCGCCAGCAGCCAAGCGGGTCTCGACGAGCAGTACTTC	CASSQAGLDEQYF
few	.	TRBV9	17	TRBJ2-5	TGTGCCAGCAGCCCCCGCACTAGCCTAGGGTCAGGGGAGACCCAGTACTTC	CASSPRTSLGSGETQYF
.	.	TRBV3-1/TRBV3-2	14	TRBJ2-7	TGTGCCAGCAGCCAGCGTTTCACCTCCTACGAGCAGTACTTC	CASSQRFTSYEQYF
.	.	TRBV5-1	17	TRBJ1-4	TGCGCCAGCAGCTTGTTTAGGGGCCTGGGAACTAATGAAAAACTGTTTTTT	CASSLFRGLGTNEKLFF
once	TRBD2	TRBV6-1	17	TRBJ2-1	TGTGCCAGCAGTGGACTAGTAGCGGGGACCCTCTACAATGAGCAGTTCTTC	CASSGLVAGTLYNEQFF
.	.	TRBV21-1	17	TRBJ2-1	TGTGCCAGCAGCAAGGGACAGGGGTTTTACTCCTACAATGAGCAGTTCTTC	CASSKGQGFYSYNEQFF
few	.	TRBV7-3	14	TRBJ1-1	TGTGCCAGCAGCGTATCAGGGTTTGACACTGAAGCTTTCTTT	CASSVSGFDTEAFF
.	TRBD2	TRBV2	14	TRBJ2-1	TGTGCCAGCAGTGGGACTAGCAGCCTCATTGAGCAGTTCTTC	CASSGTSSLIEQFF
many	.	TRBV3-1/TRBV3-2	16	TRBJ2-7	TGTGCCAGCAGCCCAGGGGCGGCCGTGGGACAATTCGAGCAGTACTTC	CASSPGAAVGQFEQYF
.	.	TRBV28	12	TRBJ2-2	TGTGCCAGCGGGCCCGGCTCCGGGGAGCTGTTTTTT	CASGPGSGELFF
.	TRBD1	TRBV4-1	15	TRBJ1-2	TGCGCCAGCAGCCACGCCGGGACAGCAAACTATGGCTACACCTTC	CASSHAGTANYGYTF
.	TRBD1	TRBV5-4	13	TRBJ1-6	TGTGCCAGCAGTCAGGACAGGGTTTCACCCCTCCACTTT	CASSQDRVSPLHF
few	.	TRBV7-3	14	TRBJ2-1	TGTGCCAGCAGCCCAGGGATCTCCTACAATGAGCAGTTCTTC	CASSPGISYNEQFF
once	TRBD2	TRBV19	14	TRBJ2-3	TGTGCCAGTAGTATAGCGGCGGGAGCAGATACGCAGTATTTT	CASSIAAGADTQYF